This section outlines one TCR beta chain sequence together with its context. Its antigen is not identified. TCRdb's table, derived via immunoSEQ multiplex PCR, lists solely in-frame clones and lacks some. Of about 590,000 clones in the sample, about 95% were seen once. The data are from a study of shared clonotypes between healthy human individuals. CD8 cells regarded as naive lacked CD45RO, were positively chosen for CCR7, and omitted terminally differentiated effector memory CD45RA+ cells. Every donor, a Caucasian adult, lived in Nashville, Tennessee. This CDR3 has 17 amino acids. V gave up 5 bases and J gave up 7 bases; unmatched junction bases: 16. Per the germline V gene, CDR1 is SGHVS and CDR2 is FNYEAQ. Points from the study as a whole: Researchers found naive subsets generally carried larger estimated richness than memory subsets. It was the few donors that limited the genetic and exposure-history diversity represented.

Sequenced input: naive CD8+ T cells sorted from blood. This sequence originates from a woman aged 30 to 39 in good health. V gene TRBV7-6 combines with J gene TRBJ2-1, with 8 positions matching TRBD1. CDR3 in amino acids: CASSGTTGTGLWNEQFF. CDR3 sequence (DNA): TGTGCCAGCAGCGGCACGACCGGGACAGGCCTGTGGAATGAGCAGTTCTTC.